Presented here are 30 T cell receptor beta chains from one specimen sequenced in a study of T-cell reconstitution after alpha-beta-depleted transplantation in children. Unique molecular identifiers were incorporated during preparation of the TCRbeta library. TCRdb re-called the PCR reads through MiXCR, storing one row per CDR3 protein. Of approximately 230,000 distinct CDR3 sequences listed, about 25% are singletons. The source was PBMCs, collected before TCRalphabeta/CD19-depleted stem cell transplant. These receptors came from a girl aged 2-10 years with Fanconi anemia, due to receive a stem cell transplant.

This chain joins TRBV4-2 and TRBJ1-4; 10 bases fit TRBD1. The CDR3 loop spans 16 amino acids. Germline CDR1 is LGHNA and CDR2 is YNFKEQ. V shed 1 base, J shed 3 bases, and the junction held 2 bases outside the gene matches. The chain's CDR3 is CASSQVDRGANEKLFF. The DNA for the CDR3 is TGTGCCAGCAGCCAAGTGGACAGGGGGGCTAATGAAAAACTGTTTTTT.

J is TRBJ2-3 and V is TRBV5-1; no clear D. CDR3 length equals 14 residues. Per germline, CDR1 SGHRS and CDR2 YFSETQ. The ends were cut back, 5 bases at V and 1 base at J, with 11 bases in the middle. The CDR3 protein is CASRDASGTDTQYF. The CDR3, as DNA: TGCGCCAGCAGAGACGCGTCGGGCACAGATACGCAGTATTTT.

The V and J genes are TRBV2 and TRBJ2-7; 7 positions match TRBD1. CDR1 is SNHLY, CDR2 FYNNEI, per germline. V lost 10 bases, J lost 4 bases, and 19 bases stayed unmatched. The CDR3 contains 16 residues. Written as DNA, the CDR3 is TGTGCCATCCGGGACAGAAGGGAACCAACCAATTACGAGCAGTACTTC. It yields the protein CAIRDRREPTNYEQYF.

This chain links TRBV20-1 with TRBJ2-1; perhaps D is TRBD1 or TRBD2 (5 bases each). With 3 bases removed from V and 6 bases from J, the gap between germline ends came to 18 bases. The length of the CDR3 is 15 residues. The germline V gene has CDR1 DFQATT and CDR2 SNEGSKA (reference sequence). This CDR3 reads CSASSEGRSLNEQFF. Written as DNA, the CDR3 is TGCAGTGCTAGTTCTGAGGGGCGATCACTCAATGAGCAGTTCTTC.

This clonotype was seen a handful of times. The chain carries TRBV6-5 and TRBJ2-6; no clear D. Germline-derived CDR1 and CDR2 are MNHEY and SVGAGI. The CDR3 contains 14 residues. Trimming took 3 bases from V and 2 from J, leaving 5 bases between them. The DNA for the CDR3 is TGTGCCAGCAGTTATGGAGCTGGGGCCAACGTCCTGACTTTC. Protein sequence: CASSYGAGANVLTF.

This clonotype was picked up many times. The chain couples TRBV29-1 to TRBJ1-2; D is perhaps TRBD1 (6 bases). Trimming removed 6 bases from V and 4 bases from J, with 15 bases in between. There are 13 residues in the CDR3. Germline CDR1 SQVTM, CDR2 ANQGSEA. The CDR3 region is CSVEDSWGYGYTF. DNA of the CDR3: TGCAGCGTGGAGGACAGTTGGGGCTATGGCTACACCTTC.

V is TRBV30 and J is TRBJ2-1; 9 bases fit TRBD2. Trimming took 2 bases from V and 2 from J; bases not matched to a gene: 4. This CDR3 is 15 amino acids long. Germline loops: CDR1 GTSNPN, CDR2 SVGIG (reference sequence). CDR3 DNA sequence: TGTGCCTGGAGTCCAGCTAGCGGGACCTACAATGAGCAGTTCTTC. This translates into CAWSPASGTYNEQFF.

The chain combines TRBV11-1 with TRBJ2-7, with 9 bases that match TRBD2. The CDR3 runs 16 residues. Trimming took 1 base from V and 2 from J; bases not matched to a gene: 6. In germline, CDR1 is SGHAT, CDR2 FQDESV (reference sequence). CDR3 nucleotide sequence: TGTGCCAGCAGCTTAGGTCCTAGCGGGACCACCTACGAGCAGTACTTC. This codes for CASSLGPSGTTYEQYF.

Many counts were recorded for this clonotype. This rearrangement joins TRBV12-3 or TRBV12-4 to TRBJ2-2, with unresolved D. Between the trimmed V and J ends, which lost 6 bases and 3 bases, there was a span of 5 bases. CDR3 length: 12 amino acids. For the CDR3, the DNA is TGTGCCAGCAGGTTTTACACCGGGGAGCTGTTTTTT. Protein: CASRFYTGELFF.

The chain uses TRBV20-1 and TRBJ2-7; 10 bases match TRBD2. J was trimmed by 4 bases and V by 4 bases; bases with no gene match: 4. CDR1 is DFQATT, CDR2 SNEGSKA, per germline (reference sequence). The CDR3 loop spans 13 amino acids. CDR3 region: CSATRAGGYEQYF. The CDR3 coding sequence is TGCAGTGCTACTCGAGCGGGGGGGTACGAGCAGTACTTC.

This clonotype was seen more than once but under ten times. This CDR3 reads CASSATGDYGYTF. The CDR3 DNA reads as TGCGCCAGCAGCGCGACAGGGGACTATGGCTACACCTTC. The chain has TRBV5-1 and TRBJ1-2, with 8 bases matching TRBD1. The CDR3 runs 13 residues. V dropped 4 bases and J dropped 3; count of bases not matched to a gene: 2. Germline-derived CDR1 and CDR2 are SGHRS and YFSETQ.

Ten or more counts support this clonotype. The chain carries TRBV5-4 and TRBJ2-5, with 7 bases lining up with TRBD2. With V trimmed by 4 bases and J by 1 base, 4 bases remained unmatched. Germline V gene sequence: CDR1 SGHNT, CDR2 YYREEE (reference sequence). The CDR3 runs 14 residues. The CDR3 coding sequence is TGTGCCAGCAGCATTCGGGGGGTCCAAGAGACCCAGTACTTC. Translated, it gives CASSIRGVQETQYF.

V and J are TRBV6-5 and TRBJ2-7, with D possibly being TRBD1 (6 bases). Germline values: CDR1 MNHEY, CDR2 SVGAGI. Trimming removed 0 bases at V and 3 bases at J, with 12 bases between. CDR3 size: 15 residues. CDR3 bases: TGTGCCAGCAGTTACTCAGGGGGATATAACTACGAGCAGTACTTC. Translated, it gives CASSYSGGYNYEQYF.

This clonotype appeared many times. The V and J genes are TRBV5-1 and TRBJ1-2, with D tentatively TRBD1 (6 bases). V was pared by 0 bases and J by 2 bases, with 8 bases between. The germline V gene has CDR1 SGHRS and CDR2 YFSETQ. This CDR3 comprises 14 residues. In nucleotides, the CDR3 is TGCGCCAGCAGCTTGGACCAGGGGAACTATGGCTACACCTTC. It yields the protein CASSLDQGNYGYTF.

The rearrangement uses TRBV7-2 and TRBJ2-7; 9 positions agree with TRBD1. Germline values: CDR1 SGHTA, CDR2 FQGNSA. V lost 5 bases, J lost 3 bases, and 14 bases stayed unmatched. The CDR3 covers 17 residues. CDR3 sequence: CASSLYLAGTGHYEQYF. The CDR3 DNA reads TGTGCCAGCAGCCTATACCTCGCCGGGACAGGGCACTACGAGCAGTACTTC.

At least ten counts were recorded for this clonotype. V and J are TRBV20-1 and TRBJ2-7, with D possibly being TRBD1 or TRBD2 (5 bases each). CDR1 is DFQATT and CDR2 is SNEGSKA in the germline V gene (reference sequence). This CDR3 comprises 12 residues. The germline V and J ends were trimmed by 2 bases and 3 bases, with 8 bases remaining between them. The DNA of the CDR3 is TGCAGTGCTAGATGGGACGGCTACGAGCAGTACTTC. Protein: CSARWDGYEQYF.

The V and J genes are TRBV29-1 and TRBJ2-2; D is undetermined. Trimming stripped 4 bases from V and 3 bases from J, with 6 bases between. CDR1 is SQVTM and CDR2 is ANQGSEA in the germline V gene. The CDR3 loop spans 12 amino acids. The CDR3 DNA sequence: TGCAGCGTTGGTGATGACACCGGGGAGCTGTTTTTT. This translates into CSVGDDTGELFF.

This clonotype showed up many times. CDR3 residues: CSVGFDRAYEQYF. The DNA for the CDR3 is TGCAGCGTTGGATTCGACAGGGCTTACGAGCAGTACTTC. The rearrangement joins TRBV29-1 to TRBJ2-7; TRBD1 aligns across 7 bases. In germline, CDR1 is SQVTM, CDR2 ANQGSEA. The CDR3 runs to 13 residues. V shed 4 bases and J 4 bases; nucleotides not matched to a gene: 7.

This clonotype was found many times. The V call is TRBV12-3 or TRBV12-4, the J call TRBJ2-7; TRBD1 agrees at 8 bases. The CDR3 extends over 14 amino acids. V was pared by 4 bases and J by 2 bases, with 4 bases of the junction left unmatched. CDR3 amino acids: CASSSQGATYEQYF. The CDR3, as DNA: TGTGCCAGCAGTTCCCAGGGGGCAACCTACGAGCAGTACTTC.

This clonotype occurred many times. V usage is TRBV29-1 and J usage is TRBJ2-7; D tentatively fits TRBD1 or TRBD2 (6 bases each). The CDR3 is 13 residues long. Looked up from germline, CDR1 is SQVTM and CDR2 is ANQGSEA. V was shortened by 7 bases and J by 0 bases, with 13 bases between the two germline ends. Written as DNA, the CDR3 is TGCAGCGCCGGGGGCCTAAGCTCCTACGAGCAGTACTTC. Its translation: CSAGGLSSYEQYF.

The rearrangement links TRBV20-1 to TRBJ1-1; the D is unclear. The CDR3 is 10 residues long. Germline loops: CDR1 DFQATT, CDR2 SNEGSKA (reference sequence). V was trimmed by 2 bases and J by 7 bases, leaving 5 bases between them. Written as DNA, the CDR3 is TGCAGTGCTAGATACAGTGAAGCTTTCTTT. Translation gives CSARYSEAFF.

This clonotype has at least ten counts. The gene calls are TRBV7-3 and TRBJ2-1; TRBD2 matches 11 bases. From germline, CDR1 is SGHTA and CDR2 FQGTGA. Trimming took 5 bases from V and 9 from J; bases not matched to a gene: 12. The CDR3 covers 16 residues. The CDR3 sequence: CASSPHLAGGTGEQFF. DNA of the CDR3: TGTGCCAGCAGCCCCCACCTAGCGGGGGGAACGGGTGAGCAGTTCTTC.

There are a few counts of this clonotype. The V gene is TRBV7-6, the J gene TRBJ2-7, with 7 bases lining up with TRBD1. Germline V gives CDR1 SGHVS, CDR2 FNYEAQ. The CDR3 is made up of 17 amino acids. Trimming took 1 base from V and 3 from J; bases not matched to a gene: 12. In DNA form, the CDR3 reads TGTGCCAGCAGCTTAGAACCCACAGGGGCGCTCCTCTACGAGCAGTACTTC. Translating gives CASSLEPTGALLYEQYF.

The gene calls are TRBV9 and TRBJ2-7, with a possible D match to TRBD1 (5 bases). The CDR3 runs to 15 residues. Trimming cost V 4 bases and J 2 bases, with 16 bases left between them. Germline V gives CDR1 SGDLS, CDR2 YYNGEE. CDR3 sequence (DNA): TGTGCCAGCAGCCCAAGTAACAGGATCACCTACGAGCAGTACTTC. Its translation: CASSPSNRITYEQYF.

This clonotype occurred many times. The V gene is TRBV5-4, the J gene TRBJ2-7, with 8 nucleotides matching TRBD2. Per germline, CDR1 SGHNT and CDR2 YYREEE (reference sequence). V lost 2 bases and J lost 2; bases outside the gene matches: 3. The CDR3 extends over 14 amino acids. The CDR3 DNA reads TGTGCCAGCAGCTTCTCCGGGGGGGCCTACGAGCAGTACTTC. This gives the protein CASSFSGGAYEQYF.

This clonotype was seen only a few times. The rearrangement uses TRBV7-2 and TRBJ2-2, with D tentatively TRBD1 or TRBD2 (5 bases each). Trimming left V 0 bases short and J 8 bases short, with 19 bases between. Germline V CDR1 and CDR2: SGHTA, FQGNSA. This CDR3 comprises 17 residues. This CDR3 reads CASSLALLGVTAGELFF. CDR3 coding DNA: TGTGCCAGCAGCTTAGCACTACTAGGGGTTACAGCTGGGGAGCTGTTTTTT.

Only a few counts were recorded for this clonotype. This chain links TRBV20-1 with TRBJ2-7; D is undetermined. Per the germline V gene, CDR1 is DFQATT and CDR2 is SNEGSKA (reference sequence). This CDR3 region has 13 residues. Deletions cut 1 base from V and 4 bases from J, with 11 bases between. This CDR3 reads CSARGPSWYEQYF. In DNA form, the CDR3 reads TGCAGTGCTAGAGGACCGTCTTGGTACGAGCAGTACTTC.

Ten or more counts support this clonotype. This sequence joins TRBV9 and TRBJ2-3; 9 bases are shared with TRBD1. J lost 3 bases, V lost 2 bases, and 4 bases had no gene match. The germline V gene has CDR1 SGDLS and CDR2 YYNGEE. This CDR3 region has 15 residues. The CDR3 reads CASSVRGQGTDTQYF. In DNA, the CDR3 is TGTGCCAGCAGCGTGCGTGGACAGGGGACAGATACGCAGTATTTT.

This clonotype has at least ten counts. The genes are TRBV28 and TRBJ2-3; 7 positions agree with TRBD1. J was trimmed by 4 bases and V by 7 bases; bases with no gene match: 8. Germline V CDR1 and CDR2: MDHEN, SYDVKM. CDR3 size: 14 residues. DNA for the CDR3: TGTGCCAGCAATCGGGACAGTAGTTCAGATACGCAGTATTTT. It translates to CASNRDSSSDTQYF.

This clonotype was observed at least ten times. The chain combines TRBV20-1 with TRBJ2-3, with D possibly being TRBD1 (7 bases). Germline values: CDR1 DFQATT, CDR2 SNEGSKA (reference sequence). V was cut by 3 bases and J by 5 bases, with 12 bases left in between. The CDR3 contains 13 residues. The CDR3 loop reads CSASVQGGDTQYF. CDR3 nucleotide sequence: TGCAGTGCTAGTGTGCAGGGGGGAGATACGCAGTATTTT.